The 31 T cell receptor beta chains below were found in one sample sequenced in a study of chemoradiotherapy in HPV16-positive cancers (dated by TCRdb to between 2022 and 2023). To prepare the library, the immunoSEQ multiplex PCR assay was applied. This is the immuneACCESS table as TCRdb keeps it, with only in-frame sequences that have V and J called. A part of the clones is gone; compared with another copy, unresolved V genes explain less than half, and the rest is unexplained. A total of about 53,000 clones appear in this sample, roughly nine tenths of them only once. The leading ten clones occupy 3% to 4% of the sample. This specimen was blood, taken from a patient who underwent chemoradiotherapy. The receptors stem from a human donor with HPV-associated anogenital cancer.

The rearrangement joins TRBV5-1 to TRBJ2-3; D ambiguous. The CDR3 is 15 residues long. The germline V gene has CDR1 SGHRS and CDR2 YFSETQ. The V end was cut by 0 bases, the J end by 0 bases, with 8 bases between. CDR3 residues: CASSLASTSTDTQYF. CDR3 DNA sequence: TGCGCCAGCAGCTTGGCCTCCACAAGCACAGATACGCAGTATTTT.

The CDR3 DNA reads TGCGCCAGCAGCCAACAGGGTTCACCCCTCCACTTT. This encodes CASSQQGSPLHF. The chain couples TRBV4-3 to TRBJ1-6; D perhaps matches TRBD1 (5 bases). The CDR3 length is 12 residues. Germline V CDR1 and CDR2: LGHNA, YSLEER. Trimming removed 2 bases at V and 9 bases at J, with 5 bases between.

J is TRBJ2-5 and V is TRBV7-9; 7 bases fit TRBD1. This CDR3 is built from 14 residues. Trimming took 4 bases from V and 1 from J; bases not matched to a gene: 3. Germline assignment: CDR1 SEHNR and CDR2 FQNEAQ (reference sequence). CDR3 in amino acids: CASSSGQPQETQYF. The CDR3 nucleotides are TGTGCCAGCAGCTCGGGACAGCCCCAAGAGACCCAGTACTTC.

The CDR3 sequence: CASSEGAREYEQYF. Written as DNA, the CDR3 is TGTGCCAGCAGTGAAGGGGCAAGGGAGTACGAGCAGTACTTC. The J gene is TRBJ2-7, the V gene TRBV6-1, with D possibly matching TRBD2 (5 bases). The CDR3 loop spans 14 amino acids. CDR1 MNHNS and CDR2 SASEGT come from the germline V gene. Trimming removed 1 base at V and 4 bases at J, with 11 bases between.

The genes are TRBV5-5 and TRBJ2-1, with D possibly matching TRBD1 (5 bases). CDR3 length: 15 amino acids. Between the trimmed V and J ends, which lost 0 bases and 4 bases, there was a span of 11 bases. The germline CDR1 and CDR2 sequences are SGHKS and YYEKEE (reference sequence). The CDR3 spells CASSLGQGRYNEQFF. CDR3 in DNA: TGTGCCAGCAGCTTGGGTCAGGGAAGGTACAATGAGCAGTTCTTC.

This chain links TRBV18 with TRBJ2-5; D gene uncertain. The CDR3 is 14 amino acids. Looked up from germline, CDR1 is KGHSH and CDR2 is LQKENI. The ends were cut back, 1 base at V and 4 bases at J, with 10 bases in the middle. In DNA, the CDR3 is TGTGCCAGCTCACCACTCACTCCTAGAGAGACCCAGTACTTC. Its translation: CASSPLTPRETQYF.

The rearrangement uses TRBV11-2 and TRBJ2-5; D is perhaps TRBD1 (6 bases). CDR1 and CDR2 from the germline V gene are SGHAT and FQNNGV. The V gene lost 1 base and the J gene lost 5 bases, with 20 bases spanning the gap. The CDR3 totals 17 residues. Here the CDR3 DNA reads TGTGCCAGCAGCTTAGTCGCCGATGTCAGGGGTACGGAGACCCAGTACTTC. Translating it yields CASSLVADVRGTETQYF.

The chain combines TRBV4-3 with TRBJ2-2; 8 bases line up with TRBD2. The CDR3 is 16 amino acids. Germline CDR1 and CDR2: LGHNA and YSLEER. Unmatched junction bases numbered 10, after V lost 3 bases and J lost 7 bases. The CDR3 loop is CASSHGSGSRIGELFF. The DNA for the CDR3 is TGCGCCAGCAGCCATGGCAGCGGGAGTAGGATCGGGGAGCTGTTTTTT.

V gene TRBV14 combines with J gene TRBJ2-5; D is possibly TRBD2 (5 bases). CDR1 and CDR2 from the germline V gene are SGHDN and FVKESK. V lost 0 bases, J lost 4 bases, and 15 bases lay in between. CDR3 size: 16 residues. This CDR3 reads CASSQDLSLLGETQYF. The CDR3 DNA is TGTGCCAGCAGCCAAGACTTGTCTTTACTAGGAGAGACCCAGTACTTC.

For this clone: Sequence at one end of the junction differs from germline and may be a read error. V usage is TRBV29-1 and J usage is TRBJ2-1; 7 nucleotides line up with TRBD2. Germline CDR1 is SQVTM and CDR2 is ANQGSEA. The CDR3 is 16 amino acids. DNA for the CDR3: TGCAGCGTTCAATCCCCTCTGCGGGAGTCCTCCAATGAGCAGTTCTTC. It is translated as CSVQSPLRESSNEQFF.

The chain employs TRBV2 and TRBJ2-7; the D gene is possibly TRBD1 (5 bases). The CDR3 contains 14 residues. Looked up from germline, CDR1 is SNHLY and CDR2 is FYNNEI. The V end lost 3 bases, the J end lost 3 bases, and 12 bases lay between the germline ends. In nucleotides, the CDR3 is TGTGCCAGCAGTGAGTACAGGCAAGGCTACGAGCAGTACTTC. This encodes CASSEYRQGYEQYF.

As DNA, the CDR3 is TGTGCCAGCAGTTCTCTTCCGTACAATGAGCAGTTCTTC. This codes for CASSSLPYNEQFF. The chain combines TRBV2 with TRBJ2-1; D not certain. The germline V and J ends were trimmed by 5 bases and 4 bases, with 9 bases remaining between them. Germline-derived CDR1 and CDR2 are SNHLY and FYNNEI. The length of the CDR3 is 13 residues. The whole variable domain, filled in from reference TRBV2 and TRBJ2-1, reads EPEVTQTPSHQVTQMGQEVILRCVPISNHLYFYWYRQILGQKVEFLVSFYNNEISEKSEIFDDQFSVERPDGSNFTLKIRSTKLEDSAMYFCASSSLPYNEQFFGPGTRLTVL.

The chain has TRBV7-2 and TRBJ1-1; a possible D gene is TRBD1 (6 bases). Germline CDR1 is SGHTA and CDR2 is FQGNSA. The CDR3 loop spans 14 amino acids. With 4 bases removed from V and 3 bases from J, the gap between germline ends came to 12 bases. The CDR3 loop is CASSSTGMHTEAFF. CDR3 nucleotide sequence: TGTGCCAGCAGCTCCACAGGGATGCACACTGAAGCTTTCTTT.

The chain is built from TRBV4-1 and TRBJ1-5; D not certain. The CDR3 sequence is 13 residues long. Per germline, CDR1 MGHRA and CDR2 YSYEKL. Between the trimmed V and J ends, which lost 0 bases and 9 bases, there was a span of 9 bases. CDR3 protein: CASSQEERGPQHF. CDR3 DNA sequence: TGCGCCAGCAGCCAAGAAGAGCGGGGGCCCCAGCATTTT.

The count of this clone is one. The rearrangement joins TRBV7-2 to TRBJ2-3, with no clear D. V was pared by 1 base and J by 2 bases, with 10 bases between. The V gene's germline CDR1 is SGHTA and CDR2 FQGNSA. CDR3 length equals 15 residues. Written as DNA, the CDR3 is TGTGCCAGCAGCTTAGTAGGGCAGCTCACAGATACGCAGTATTTT. Protein: CASSLVGQLTDTQYF.

The CDR3 nucleotides read TGCGCCAGCACTCCAAGCGGGGGTACGTACAATGAGCAGTTCTTC. This gives the protein CASTPSGGTYNEQFF. J is TRBJ2-1 and V is TRBV5-1, with 8 nucleotides matching TRBD2. CDR1 and CDR2 (germline): SGHRS, YFSETQ. Trimming at V came to 6 bases and at J to 4 bases, leaving 9 bases not matched to a gene. This CDR3 is built from 15 residues.

This chain joins TRBV7-9 and TRBJ1-1, with D possibly TRBD1 on 5 matching bases. Deletions cut 5 bases from V and 5 bases from J, with 18 bases between. The CDR3 covers 15 residues. Germline V gives CDR1 SEHNR, CDR2 FQNEAQ (reference sequence). CDR3: CASSPTLGGRTEAFF. The CDR3 bases are TGTGCCAGCAGCCCGACCTTGGGGGGAAGGACTGAAGCTTTCTTT.

This clone was counted a single time. The chain carries TRBV29-1 and TRBJ2-4; weak D call: TRBD1 (6 bases). CDR3 size: 13 residues. V was clipped by 1 base and J by 8 bases, with 12 bases between them. From germline, CDR1 is SQVTM and CDR2 ANQGSEA. The CDR3 here is CSVEGQGLDIQYF. The CDR3 DNA sequence: TGCAGCGTTGAAGGTCAGGGGTTGGACATTCAGTACTTC.

The chain couples TRBV5-6 to TRBJ2-1, with D perhaps given as TRBD1 or TRBD2 (6 bases each). This CDR3 comprises 18 residues. Trimming cost V 0 bases and J 2 bases, with 18 bases left between them. The germline V gene encodes CDR1 SGHDT and CDR2 YYEEEE. The CDR3 DNA reads TGTGCCAGCAGCTTGGTTGCGTGGGGGGCAGACCCCTACAATGAGCAGTTCTTC. Its translation is CASSLVAWGADPYNEQFF.

The genes are TRBV2 and TRBJ2-1, with 10 nucleotides matching TRBD2. Germline lookup yields CDR1 SNHLY and CDR2 FYNNEI. The CDR3 totals 14 residues. J was trimmed by 8 bases and V by 5 bases; bases with no gene match: 6. The CDR3 region has the DNA TGTGCCAGCAGTCAGCTAGCGGGAGTCGATGAGCAGTTCTTC. Encoded protein: CASSQLAGVDEQFF.

The chain joins TRBV4-2 to TRBJ1-3; no clear D. The CDR3 spans 15 residues. V gave up 0 bases and J gave up 1 base, with 7 bases separating them. Germline CDR1 and CDR2: LGHNA and YNFKEQ. CDR3 protein: CASSQDPGSGNTIYF. Here the CDR3 DNA reads TGTGCCAGCAGCCAAGATCCGGGATCTGGAAACACCATATATTTT.

By share, this clone ranks as medium-sized. The chain joins TRBV6-1 to TRBJ1-6; D remains unclear. V lost 1 base and J lost 3, with 7 bases in between. The CDR3 extends over 15 amino acids. CDR1 and CDR2 (germline): MNHNS, SASEGT. The CDR3 protein is CASSEDKGYNSPLHF. The CDR3 DNA follows: TGTGCCAGCAGTGAAGACAAAGGCTATAATTCACCCCTCCACTTT.

The chain is built from TRBV20-1 and TRBJ2-1; unclear D gene. Trimming shortened V by 3 bases and J by 4 bases, and 4 bases separated the two germline ends. CDR1 is DFQATT, CDR2 SNEGSKA, per germline (reference sequence). The CDR3 sequence is 11 residues long. CDR3 sequence (DNA): TGCAGTGCTAGGGATTACAATGAGCAGTTCTTC. Residues: CSARDYNEQFF.

With respect to this clone: At one end, the junction sequence differs from germline, possibly due to a read error. V gene TRBV15 combines with J gene TRBJ2-2, with D perhaps matching TRBD1 or TRBD2 (5 bases each). The germline V gene encodes CDR1 LNHNV and CDR2 YYDKDF (reference sequence). The CDR3 consists of 15 residues. The CDR3, as DNA: TGTGTCACCGAAGGGCCAGGGAGAACCACCGGGGAGCTGTTTTTT. Amino acid sequence: CVTEGPGRTTGELFF.

This clone has a handful of counts. This CDR3 is also generated by other DNA sequences in the sample. V and J are TRBV6-1 and TRBJ1-1, with D perhaps matching TRBD1 (5 bases). The CDR3 runs to 13 residues. V lost 6 bases to trimming and J lost 1 base, with 9 bases between them. In germline, CDR1 is MNHNS, CDR2 SASEGT. The CDR3 DNA reads TGTGCCAGCAGCGAGACAGAGAACACTGAAGCTTTCTTT. Its translation is CASSETENTEAFF.

This clone was observed a handful of times. This chain joins TRBV7-9 and TRBJ2-2, with D maybe TRBD1 (6 bases). The CDR3 spans 16 residues. Germline loops: CDR1 SEHNR, CDR2 FQNEAQ (reference sequence). Trimming took 5 bases from V and 6 from J, leaving 19 bases between them. The CDR3 region has the DNA TGTGCCAGCAGCCCCCCAATCCTCACAGGGTCCGGGGAGCTGTTTTTT. Protein: CASSPPILTGSGELFF. Together with reference TRBV7-9 and TRBJ2-2, the CDR3 gives the full variable domain: DTGVSQNPRHKITKRGQNVTFRCDPISEHNRLYWYRQTLGQGPEFLTYFQNEAQLEKSRLLSDRFSAERPKGSFSTLEIQRTEQGDSAMYLCASSPPILTGSGELFFGEGSRLTVL.

The rearrangement links TRBV7-2 to TRBJ1-6; D is unresolved. Germline CDR1 reads SGHTA; CDR2 reads FQGNSA. V dropped 6 bases and J dropped 0 bases, with 15 bases sitting between them. The CDR3 consists of 17 residues. In DNA form, the CDR3 reads TGTGCCAGCAGATACTTGGCGGATAGCTCCTATAATTCACCCCTCCACTTT. Translating gives CASRYLADSSYNSPLHF.

The chain employs TRBV6-4 and TRBJ2-2, with D possibly being TRBD2 (6 bases). V was trimmed by 6 bases and J by 4 bases, leaving 27 bases between them. Germline CDR1 and CDR2: MRHNA and SNTAGT. The CDR3 loop spans 19 amino acids. The CDR3 is CASRLEPTPGGPFTGELFF. CDR3 DNA sequence: TGTGCCAGCAGACTAGAACCAACCCCCGGAGGGCCATTCACCGGGGAGCTGTTTTTT.

V is TRBV13 and J is TRBJ2-1; TRBD2 is a possible D gene (6 bases). The germline V and J ends were trimmed by 4 bases and 7 bases, with 14 bases remaining between them. Germline V gives CDR1 PRHDT, CDR2 FYEKMQ (reference sequence). This CDR3 has 14 amino acids. This chain's CDR3 is CASSSNLRGNEQFF. The CDR3 DNA reads TGTGCCAGCAGCTCCAACCTCCGGGGGAATGAGCAGTTCTTC.

This chain connects TRBV21-1 to TRBJ2-7. TRBV21-1 is a pseudogene segment. This CDR3 has 15 amino acids. CDR3 in amino acids: CASRPSLHVLDEQYF. For the CDR3, the DNA is TGTGCCAGCAGACCCTCGCTACACGTGTTAGACGAGCAGTACTTC.

The rearrangement uses TRBV28 and TRBJ2-7; TRBD1 might be the D (7 bases). The length of the CDR3 is 14 residues. The germline CDR1 and CDR2 sequences are MDHEN and SYDVKM. Deletions cut 7 bases from V and 7 bases from J, with 20 bases between. CDR3 DNA: TGTGCCAGCACCCGGCAGGGGGGCAGAGGGGAGCAGTACTTC. Translated: CASTRQGGRGEQYF. The complete variable domain, with remaining parts taken from reference TRBV28 and TRBJ2-7, reads DVKVTQSSRYLVKRTGEKVFLECVQDMDHENMFWYRQDPGLGLRLIYFSYDVKMKEKGDIPEGYSVSREKKERFSLILESASTNQTSMYLCASTRQGGRGEQYFGPGTRLTVT.